This T cell receptor (beta chain) was captured by sequencing in a study of CD8 T cells in Susac syndrome. Germline CDR1 and CDR2: LNHNV and YYDKDF (reference sequence). The length of the CDR3 is 15 residues. V lost 1 base, J lost 2 bases, and 11 bases lay in between. A note on this clonotype: Its target is not known.

The authors sequenced TCR beta from blood CD8+ and CD4+ T cells. RNA totalling about 0.45 to 1 ug underwent reverse transcription with random hexamers. Across 54 Vbeta and 13 Jbeta, TCR beta CDR3 was amplified with immunoSEQ multiplex PCR. TCRdb reprocessed the immunoSEQ multiplex PCR reads via MiXCR and lists one record per CDR3 protein. This table has 200,000 to 250,000 distinct CDR3 sequences, about 94% appearing once. Study observations and caveats: The CD4+ T cell repertoires in Susac syndrome were not clonally expanded.

This chain uses TRBV15 with TRBJ1-2; D possibly corresponds to TRBD1 (5 bases). The TCR originated in a human donor with Susac syndrome. Sequenced input: CD4+ T cells from PBMCs. CDR3 residues: CATSRGQTGNYGYTF. The DNA of the CDR3 is TGTGCCACCAGCAGAGGACAGACGGGGAACTATGGCTACACCTTC.